These T cell receptor beta chains were read from a single sample in a study of PD-L1 blockade in urothelial cancer. Repertoires were generated with immunoSEQ multiplex PCR, while TCRdb's copy carries only in-frame clones and drops some. The sample holds approximately 100,000 clones, about nine tenths seen once. The specimen was PBMCs, collected around atezolizumab (anti-PD-L1) treatment. The receptors were gathered from a woman of 80 years or more with urothelial cancer. Each CDR3 is given with its conserved first and last residue. D genes are given only for firm matches.

d_call v_call cdr3_length cdr3_aa
TRBD1 TRBV10-1 14 CASSTGADTGELFF
TRBD1 TRBV7-2 15 CASSSNKGAAEKLFF
. TRBV28 15 CASSYPGAGYTEAFF
TRBD2 TRBV19 11 CATRREDEQFF
TRBD1 TRBV7-9 17 CASSFGTGGLRNEKLFF
TRBD1 TRBV5-6 15 CASSLGDRVSYEQYF
TRBD2 TRBV7-3 16 CASSSSGGGWADTQYF
. TRBV5-1 14 CASSLGGLGTEAFF
TRBD2 TRBV7-2 16 CASSPRGLAGVNEQYF
. TRBV6-7 18 CASSYGADGYSGANVLTF
. TRBV6-1 14 CASSLRDTTYEQYF
TRBD1 TRBV6-5 16 CASSYDEGAIFTEAFF
TRBD1 TRBV7-2 15 CASSTWTGPTGELFF
TRBD2 TRBV7-2 17 CASSSGGGNLAKNIQYF
TRBD2 TRBV28 14 CASRSGSFQSEQFF
. TRBV6-6 13 CASSPGLNYGYTF
TRBD2 TRBV5-6 13 CASNGRGAREQYF
. TRBV7-3 15 CASSLTVEQVPLAFF
. TRBV5-1 14 CASSLERGTDTQYF
TRBD1 TRBV27 14 CASSLQGANYEQYF
. TRBV10-2 12 CASSPLQGEQFF
TRBD1 TRBV6-1 15 CASRATGTGVEKLFF
TRBD2 TRBV9 14 CASSVGGGRDEQFF
. TRBV6-4 15 CASSEGQTLAGELFF
TRBD1 TRBV5-1 13 CASSWTGTGELFF
TRBD1 TRBV6-1 15 CANSGQGARGNTIYF
TRBD1 TRBV9 16 CASSRTDRGTTYEQYF
. TRBV27 15 CASSSWTESNEKLFF
. TRBV7-2 15 CASSPTGFSNQPQHF
TRBD1 TRBV28 15 CAISLEPGQGYGYTF
. TRBV4-2 14 CASSQEEVSDTQYF
. TRBV5-1 14 CASSLAGLGETQYF
. TRBV28 12 CASSRTVRQAFF
TRBD1 TRBV7-2 14 CASSFRDSSYEQYF
TRBD2 TRBV5-4 19 CASSPPGGLAGVGANVLTF
TRBD1 TRBV30 14 CAWSVLSGGGGYTF
. TRBV19 13 CASRDTLNTEAFF
TRBD2 TRBV10-3 14 CATLPGLAAYEQYF
. TRBV6-1 13 CASALPGGETQYF
TRBD2 TRBV10-2 17 CASSEFGISGSRETQYF
TRBD2 TRBV5-1 15 CASSSLAGSYNEQFF